This TCR beta chain was documented in a study of T cell responses to AZD1222 COVID-19 vaccine. Study-wide context: Doses given second, at about 4 or about 12 weeks, were pooled.

Study-level findings and limits: Spike-specific TCR repertoires showed rising breadth and depth after two AZD1222 doses. Vaccine-related CD4 TCRs covered spike, predominating at 160-218 and 743-854. The donors showed a predominance of white British ancestry and of females, with possible underestimation of clonal diversity.

Details on this clone: Its antigen is not known.

Sequencing was performed with immunoSEQ multiplex PCR; in TCRdb, only in-frame clones are kept and a portion is missing. The sample carries some 150,000 clones, 85% to 95% recorded once. Deletions cut 9 bases from V and 1 base from J, with 6 bases between. The CDR3 spans 12 residues. Germline CDR1 MNHEY, CDR2 SVGAGI. The V call is TRBV6-5, the J call TRBJ2-2; D is ambiguous. The TCR originated in an adult in good health. This specimen was peripheral blood, taken on day 0 of AZD1222 vaccination. The CDR3 DNA sequence: TGTGCCAGAGGCGGGAACACCGGGGAGCTGTTTTTT. Protein product: CARGGNTGELFF.